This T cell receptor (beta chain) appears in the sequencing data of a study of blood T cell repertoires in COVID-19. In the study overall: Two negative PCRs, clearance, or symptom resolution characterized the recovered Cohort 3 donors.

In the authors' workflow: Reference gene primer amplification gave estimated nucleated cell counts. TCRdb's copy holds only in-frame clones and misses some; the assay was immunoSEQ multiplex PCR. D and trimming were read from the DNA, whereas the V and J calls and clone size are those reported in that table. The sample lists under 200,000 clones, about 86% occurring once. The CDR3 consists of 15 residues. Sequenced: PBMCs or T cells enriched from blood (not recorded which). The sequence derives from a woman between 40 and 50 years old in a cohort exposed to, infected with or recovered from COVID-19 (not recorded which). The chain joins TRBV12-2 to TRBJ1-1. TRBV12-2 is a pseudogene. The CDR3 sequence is CASRLVPRLVTEAFF. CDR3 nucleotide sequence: TGTGCAAGTCGCTTAGTACCCCGTTTAGTCACTGAAGCTTTCTTT.